These 10 T cell receptor beta chains share one sample of origin, sequenced in a study of CD8+ T cells in alopecia areata. Following extraction, RNA underwent reverse transcription to cDNA, which served as the sequencing template. Assay used: immunoSEQ multiplex PCR; TCRdb lists only in-frame clones, some missing. The sample has roughly 100,000 clones, approximately 52% seen once. Sequencing input: CD4+ T cells sorted from blood. Every receptor here comes from a human donor in good health.

The chain combines TRBV4-1 with TRBJ2-7; the D call may be TRBD1 or TRBD2 (5 bases each). The CDR3 has 17 residues. Trimming removed 5 bases at V and 6 bases at J, with 26 bases between. Germline V CDR1 and CDR2: MGHRA, YSYEKL. The CDR3 loop is CASSSLARTGGWAEQYF. CDR3 bases: TGCGCCAGCAGCTCACTCGCAAGAACAGGAGGCTGGGCCGAGCAGTACTTC.

Only a few counts were recorded for this clone. The chain combines TRBV15 with TRBJ2-1, with TRBD1 matching over 10 bases. This CDR3 spans 17 amino acids. Germline-derived CDR1 and CDR2 are LNHNV and YYDKDF (reference sequence). With V trimmed by 3 bases and J by 6 bases, 11 bases remained unmatched. The chain's CDR3 is CATSRDPFGQGGNEQFF. The CDR3 nucleotides read TGTGCCACCAGCAGGGACCCCTTCGGACAGGGGGGCAATGAGCAGTTCTTC.

This rearrangement joins TRBV5-6 to TRBJ2-5; D may be TRBD1 or TRBD2 (5 bases each). Germline CDR1 and CDR2: SGHDT and YYEEEE. Deletions cut 6 bases from V and 5 bases from J, with 17 bases between. This CDR3 has 14 amino acids. This CDR3 reads CASTPQGGLETQYF. The DNA for the CDR3 is TGTGCCAGCACGCCCCAGGGCGGACTCGAGACCCAGTACTTC.

The chain recombines TRBV11-2 with TRBJ2-7; 7 bases fit TRBD1. This CDR3 region has 12 residues. With V trimmed by 5 bases and J by 4 bases, 2 bases remained unmatched. Germline lookup yields CDR1 SGHAT and CDR2 FQNNGV. The CDR3 DNA reads as TGTGCCAGCAGCGAACAGGGGTACGAGCAGTACTTC. Translation gives CASSEQGYEQYF.

V gene TRBV4-1 combines with J gene TRBJ2-3; D is possibly TRBD2 (6 bases). Germline V gene lookup returns CDR1 MGHRA and CDR2 YSYEKL. This CDR3 region has 18 residues. Trimming stripped 0 bases from V and 0 bases from J, with 16 bases between. The CDR3 reads CASSQDLFLARSTDTQYF. CDR3 DNA: TGCGCCAGCAGCCAAGATCTCTTCCTAGCGCGTAGCACAGATACGCAGTATTTT.

This sequence joins TRBV20-1 and TRBJ1-6, with D hard to call. Trimming shortened V by 3 bases and J by 11 bases, and 8 bases separated the two germline ends. The CDR3 loop spans 11 amino acids. Germline CDR1 reads DFQATT; CDR2 reads SNEGSKA (reference sequence). CDR3 in amino acids: CSARTSAPLHF. CDR3 sequence (DNA): TGCAGTGCTAGGACATCAGCACCCCTCCACTTT.

This clone turned up a few times. The V gene is TRBV29-1, the J gene TRBJ1-2; D is unresolved. Trimming shortened V by 6 bases and J by 6 bases, and 14 bases separated the two germline ends. The CDR3 runs to 12 residues. Germline lookup yields CDR1 SQVTM and CDR2 ANQGSEA. The CDR3 loop is CSVERTANGYTF. The CDR3 DNA is TGCAGCGTAGAACGGACGGCTAATGGCTACACCTTC.

This sequence joins TRBV4-3 and TRBJ1-6; 7 bases line up with TRBD1. The CDR3 sequence is 14 residues long. Germline lookup yields CDR1 LGHNA and CDR2 YSLEER. V shed 5 bases and J 6 bases; nucleotides not matched to a gene: 4. CDR3 in DNA: TGCGCCAGCAGCTTGGACAGGTTTAATTCACCCCTCCACTTT. Residues: CASSLDRFNSPLHF.

The V gene is TRBV30, the J gene TRBJ2-2; D might be TRBD1 (7 bases). The CDR3 has 14 residues. CDR1 and CDR2 (germline): GTSNPN, SVGIG (reference sequence). Trimming removed 4 bases from V and 6 bases from J, with 15 bases in between. The CDR3: CAWKGQGGAGELFF. CDR3 nucleotides: TGTGCCTGGAAAGGGCAGGGGGGAGCCGGGGAGCTGTTTTTT.

This chain joins TRBV7-9 and TRBJ2-1, with D perhaps TRBD2 (5 bases). This CDR3 contains 12 residues. Trimming cost V 1 base and J 12 bases, with 10 bases left between them. Germline V gene lookup returns CDR1 SEHNR and CDR2 FQNEAQ (reference sequence). CDR3: CASSLEEGSQFF. CDR3 nucleotides: TGTGCCAGCAGCTTAGAAGAGGGCTCGCAGTTCTTC.